One and the same sample provided the 20 T cell receptor beta chains below, sequenced in a study of blood T cell repertoires in COVID-19 (TCRdb year 2020). Libraries came from the immunoSEQ multiplex PCR assay. What TCRdb holds here is the immuneACCESS table cut down to in-frame rearrangements. Part of the clones is not present; checked against another copy, under half of the missing clones reflect an unresolved V gene, and the others are unexplained. Recorded for this sample are 30,000 to 45,000 clones; 80% to 90% of them occurred a single time. Roughly 7.2% of the sample is taken by the ten largest. Sample: peripheral blood. The origin of the receptors is a human donor in a cohort sampled during active COVID-19.

In this sample, this clone turned up once. The chain uses TRBV7-8 and TRBJ1-5; D possibly corresponds to TRBD1 (5 bases). CDR1 and CDR2 (germline): SGHVS, FQNEAQ. The CDR3 is 13 amino acids. The V end was cut by 5 bases, the J end by 6 bases, with 11 bases between. The CDR3 loop reads CASSQQGGQPQHF. The CDR3 nucleotides read TGTGCCAGCAGCCAGCAGGGAGGTCAGCCCCAGCATTTT.

The rearrangement links TRBV5-1 to TRBJ1-6, with TRBD1 matching 11 bases. The CDR3 runs 14 residues. Trimming at V came to 3 bases and at J to 10 bases, leaving 3 bases not matched to a gene. CDR1 and CDR2 (germline): SGHRS, YFSETQ. Here the CDR3 reads CASSWGQGESPLHF. CDR3 nucleotides: TGCGCCAGCAGCTGGGGACAGGGGGAATCACCCCTCCACTTT.

The chain is built from TRBV3-1 (or the pseudogene TRBV3-2) and TRBJ2-2; 8 bases agree with TRBD2. Germline lookup yields CDR1 LGHDT and CDR2 YNNKEL (reference sequence). V shed 0 bases and J 0 bases; nucleotides not matched to a gene: 9. This CDR3 contains 19 residues. CDR3 nucleotides: TGTGCCAGCAGCCAAGATCGGGGACTAGTGGAGTCGAACACCGGGGAGCTGTTTTTT. The encoded protein is CASSQDRGLVESNTGELFF.

A single count supports this clone. The rearrangement links TRBV5-8 to TRBJ2-5; 10 bases agree with TRBD2. CDR1 is SGHTS, CDR2 YDEGEE, per germline. The CDR3 consists of 14 residues. Germline trimming cut 4 bases from V and 5 bases from J; bases unmatched to any gene: 5. CDR3 sequence reads: CASSPAGGWETQYF. The CDR3 DNA follows: TGTGCCAGCAGCCCAGCGGGAGGGTGGGAGACCCAGTACTTC.

The genes are TRBV28 and TRBJ2-1; 8 nucleotides line up with TRBD2. This CDR3 has 16 amino acids. Germline V gene lookup returns CDR1 MDHEN and CDR2 SYDVKM. The junction had 8 bases not matched to a gene; V was cut back by 1 base and J by 6 bases. CDR3 bases: TGTGCCAGCAGTTTATCCGGGACTAGTGGGGTCAATGAGCAGTTCTTC. Its protein is CASSLSGTSGVNEQFF.

The V and J genes are TRBV7-9 and TRBJ2-7, with a possible D match to TRBD1 (6 bases). The CDR3 extends over 15 amino acids. Germline V gene sequence: CDR1 SEHNR, CDR2 FQNEAQ (reference sequence). V was cut by 4 bases and J by 3 bases, with 16 bases left in between. The CDR3 loop reads CASSSPPGRGYEQYF. In DNA, the CDR3 is TGTGCCAGCAGCTCCCCGCCCGGCAGGGGCTACGAGCAGTACTTC.

The rearrangement links TRBV5-5 to TRBJ1-1; 7 bases match TRBD1. With V trimmed by 0 bases and J by 1 base, 3 bases remained unmatched. CDR3 length equals 15 residues. From germline, CDR1 is SGHKS and CDR2 YYEKEE (reference sequence). CDR3 amino acids: CASSLAGTANTEAFF. CDR3 DNA sequence: TGTGCCAGCAGCTTGGCCGGGACAGCGAACACTGAAGCTTTCTTT. The variable domain in full, with the rest retrieved from reference TRBV5-5 and TRBJ1-1, is DAGVTQSPTHLIKTRGQQVTLRCSPISGHKSVSWYQQVLGQGPQFIFQYYEKEERGRGNFPDRFSARQFPNYSSELNVNALLLGDSALYLCASSLAGTANTEAFFGQGTRLTVV.

This clone is a singleton in its sample. The chain links TRBV20-1 to TRBJ1-1, with TRBD1 as a possible D gene (5 bases). V lost 3 bases, J lost 4 bases, and 15 bases lay in between. Germline values: CDR1 DFQATT, CDR2 SNEGSKA (reference sequence). This CDR3 comprises 14 residues. CDR3 amino acids: CSASLPGVGTEAFF. CDR3 sequence (DNA): TGCAGTGCTAGTTTGCCGGGGGTGGGCACTGAAGCTTTCTTT.

V gene TRBV5-1 combines with J gene TRBJ2-5, with 7 bases identical to TRBD1. The V segment lost 2 bases and the J segment 5 bases; nucleotides outside the gene matches: 9. Per the germline V gene, CDR1 is SGHRS and CDR2 is YFSETQ. The CDR3 is made up of 15 amino acids. CDR3 protein: CASSLGGTRWETQYF. CDR3 nucleotides: TGCGCCAGCAGCTTAGGGGGCACGAGATGGGAGACCCAGTACTTC.

The chain joins TRBV19 to TRBJ2-3; tentatively, D is TRBD2 (6 bases). With 7 bases removed from V and 4 bases from J, the gap between germline ends came to 18 bases. Per the germline V gene, CDR1 is LNHDA and CDR2 is SQIVND (reference sequence). CDR3 length equals 15 residues. The CDR3 DNA follows: TGTGCCAGTAAGACCCCATCTAGCGACCCAGATACGCAGTATTTT. Translating it yields CASKTPSSDPDTQYF.

This chain joins TRBV6-5 and TRBJ1-2, with 9 bases lining up with TRBD1. J lost 7 bases, V lost 2 bases, and 8 bases had no gene match. The V gene's germline CDR1 is MNHEY and CDR2 SVGAGI. This CDR3 is built from 15 residues. The CDR3 here is CASSYDRGETGGYTF. The CDR3 nucleotides read TGTGCCAGCAGTTACGACAGGGGGGAGACTGGTGGCTACACCTTC.

The chain couples TRBV27 to TRBJ2-7, with a weak D call TRBD2 (5 bases). V lost 11 bases to trimming and J lost 0 bases, with 14 bases between them. CDR1 is MNHEY and CDR2 is SMNVEV in the germline V gene (reference sequence). The CDR3 length is 13 residues. The CDR3 region has the DNA TGTGCCGCCTCGGGAAGAAACTCCTACGAGCAGTACTTC. Its translation is CAASGRNSYEQYF.

Details on this clone: Compared with germline, one end of the junction differs, possibly owing to a read error. The chain combines TRBV7-7 with TRBJ1-5; 7 bases fit TRBD1. Per the germline V gene, CDR1 is SSHAT and CDR2 is FNYEAQ (reference sequence). The CDR3 length is 19 residues. The CDR3: CASSPPPRQGQFSNQPQHF. CDR3 nucleotides: TGTGCTAGCAGCCCGCCGCCCCGACAGGGCCAGTTCAGCAATCAGCCCCAGCATTTT.

This rearrangement joins TRBV12-2 to TRBJ2-7; the table's D call TRBD2 went unverified against the DNA. TRBV12-2 is a listed pseudogene. The CDR3 is 13 residues long. This CDR3 is CASRPGGAHEQYF. The CDR3 DNA reads TGTGCAAGTCGGCCCGGGGGAGCTCACGAGCAGTACTTC.

The chain is built from TRBV30 and TRBJ2-5; 7 bases agree with TRBD1. J gave up 5 bases and V 5 bases, and 11 bases lay outside the gene matches. The germline CDR1 and CDR2 sequences are GTSNPN and SVGIG (reference sequence). This CDR3 has 14 amino acids. CDR3 loop: CAWDRDSRLETQYF. CDR3 sequence (DNA): TGTGCCTGGGACCGGGACAGTAGACTTGAGACCCAGTACTTC.

V and J are TRBV19 and TRBJ1-4; the D is unclear. Germline V CDR1 and CDR2: LNHDA, SQIVND (reference sequence). The ends were cut back, 0 bases at V and 9 bases at J, with 8 bases in the middle. This CDR3 spans 13 amino acids. The DNA for the CDR3 is TGTGCCAGTAGTATAGATTCCCCAAAAAAACTGTTTTTT. Translated, it gives CASSIDSPKKLFF.

This rearrangement joins TRBV19 to TRBJ1-2, with 10 bases aligning to TRBD1. Per the germline V gene, CDR1 is LNHDA and CDR2 is SQIVND (reference sequence). CDR3 length: 14 residues. V trimming: 6 bases; J trimming: 2 bases; junction bases outside the gene matches: 3. The CDR3 DNA reads as TGTGCCAGTAGGCCGGGACAGGGGAACTATGGCTACACCTTC. This codes for CASRPGQGNYGYTF.

The rearrangement links TRBV11-2 to TRBJ2-2, with D perhaps TRBD2 (6 bases). This CDR3 spans 15 amino acids. V was cut by 1 base and J by 3 bases, with 9 bases left in between. The germline V gene encodes CDR1 SGHAT and CDR2 FQNNGV. The CDR3 is CASSLGRGDTGELFF. The CDR3, as DNA: TGTGCCAGCAGCTTAGGGCGGGGAGACACCGGGGAGCTGTTTTTT. The variable domain in full, completed from reference TRBV11-2 and TRBJ2-2, reads EAGVAQSPRYKIIEKRQSVAFWCNPISGHATLYWYQQILGQGPKLLIQFQNNGVVDDSQLPKDRFSAERLKGVDSTLKIQPAKLEDSAVYLCASSLGRGDTGELFFGEGSRLTVL.

This chain links TRBV5-6 with TRBJ2-5, with TRBD2 identical over 8 bases. The ends lost 8 bases at V and 2 bases at J; junction bases unmatched: 2. The germline V gene has CDR1 SGHDT and CDR2 YYEEEE. CDR3 size: 12 residues. CDR3 DNA: TGTGCCAGTGGCGGGGGGCAAGAGACCCAGTACTTC. Its translation: CASGGGQETQYF.

V usage is TRBV19 and J usage is TRBJ1-2; TRBD1 is a possible D gene (6 bases). This CDR3 is built from 11 residues. Deletions cut 10 bases from V and 8 bases from J, with 14 bases between. CDR1 is LNHDA and CDR2 is SQIVND in the germline V gene (reference sequence). CDR3 coding DNA: TGTGCCACCGCGGACAGAGCCGGCTACACCTTC. Residues: CATADRAGYTF.